This TCR beta chain comes out of a study of persistence of HIV-infected CD4 T cells. At the level of the study: Multiple blood draws of up to roughly 200 mL, except two donors with single leukapheresis. Study-level findings and limits: Proviral oligoclonality tracked with TCR oligoclonality within the same sorted cells.

This nonspecific control used anti-CD3/anti-CD28 bead stimulation of CD4+ T cells. Responding CD4+ T cells were sorted by upregulation of both CD40 ligand and CD69. Donors had undetectable plasma HIV-1 RNA, under 50 copies/mL, for 4+ years. A remark on this clone: Its antigen is currently unknown.

V was clipped by 6 bases and J by 0 bases, with 11 bases between them. CDR1 is KGHSH, CDR2 LQKENI, per germline. This CDR3 spans 15 amino acids. This was the immunoSEQ version 4 assay in survey mode. Data came from immunoSEQ multiplex PCR; TCRdb stores just in-frame clones and leaves some out. The table includes 35,000 to 55,000 clones, more than 80% detected once. The sequences come from CD4+ T cells sorted from PBMCs after 18-hour stimulation, collected from a patient who received antiretroviral therapy. The chain combines TRBV18 with TRBJ2-2, with a possible D match to TRBD1 (5 bases). This clonotype was sampled from an adult man with HIV who was CMV-seropositive. The CDR3 loop is CASSIRTSNTGELFF. CDR3 bases: TGTGCCAGCTCCATCCGGACATCGAACACCGGGGAGCTGTTTTTT.